Each of the 21 T cell receptor beta chains below was sequenced from the same sample in a study of human T cells and chemical hapten exposure. Time point denoted: patch test 1, 2 weeks after DPC sensitization. The treatment here: therapeutic diphenylcyclopropenone sensitization with weekly scalp DPC. TCRdb reprocessed the RACE reads with MiXCR, giving one entry per CDR3 protein. The table records 340,000 or so distinct CDR3 sequences, under 9% of them present only once. Specimen: whole blood, collected in connection with sensitization to the hapten diphenylcyclopropenone (DPC). These receptors all come from a woman aged 18-35 years with alopecia areata. Some clones in this sample may be carry-over from other donors' samples.

This clonotype has a count of ten or more. V is TRBV3-1 and J is TRBJ1-1, with unresolved D. Trimming took off 1 base at V and 3 bases at J, with 3 bases between the two ends. Per the germline V gene, CDR1 is LGHDT and CDR2 is YNNKEL (reference sequence). CDR3 size: 12 residues. This CDR3 reads CASSQGHTEAFF. DNA for the CDR3: TGTGCCAGCAGCCAAGGACACACTGAAGCTTTCTTT.

There are many counts of this clonotype. V usage is TRBV5-1 and J usage is TRBJ2-4; 7 nucleotides match TRBD1. Germline loops: CDR1 SGHRS, CDR2 YFSETQ. The CDR3 totals 16 residues. With V trimmed by 3 bases and J by 6 bases, 12 bases remained unmatched. The CDR3 bases are TGCGCCAGCAGCTATACAGGGGAGACGTGGGGAAACATTCAGTACTTC. It yields the protein CASSYTGETWGNIQYF.

This clonotype was seen many times. The J gene is TRBJ2-7, the V gene TRBV6-5, with 7 bases fitting TRBD1. Germline assignment: CDR1 MNHEY and CDR2 SVGAGI. V was clipped by 6 bases and J by 0 bases; unmatched bases: 11. The length of the CDR3 is 16 residues. For the CDR3, the DNA is TGTGCCAGCAGCCGCACCTTGACAGGGAGCTCCTACGAGCAGTACTTC. This gives the protein CASSRTLTGSSYEQYF.

This chain links TRBV7-2 with TRBJ1-2; D gene uncertain. Germline loops: CDR1 SGHTA, CDR2 FQGNSA. Trimming left V 2 bases short and J 1 base short, with 26 bases between. This CDR3 is 20 amino acids long. The CDR3 loop is CASSLRHNAGWTADNYGYTF. The CDR3 nucleotides read TGTGCCAGCAGCTTACGTCATAACGCTGGGTGGACGGCGGATAACTATGGCTACACCTTC.

This clonotype has a count of ten or more. The V gene is TRBV20-1, the J gene TRBJ2-7; TRBD2 might be the D (5 bases). The CDR3 has 13 amino acids. Looked up from germline, CDR1 is DFQATT and CDR2 is SNEGSKA (reference sequence). Trimming shortened V by 4 bases and J by 3 bases, and 13 bases separated the two germline ends. The CDR3 loop is CSATDDYNYEQYF. CDR3 nucleotide sequence: TGCAGTGCTACCGACGACTACAACTACGAGCAGTACTTC.

Only a few counts were recorded for this clonotype. The J gene is TRBJ2-7, the V gene TRBV7-2; D might be TRBD2 (6 bases). Trimming shortened V by 5 bases and J by 1 base, and 15 bases separated the two germline ends. The CDR3 extends over 15 amino acids. Germline-derived CDR1 and CDR2 are SGHTA and FQGNSA. The CDR3 DNA is TGTGCCAGCAGCCTCCAGGAGGGCTTGTCCTACGAGCAGTACTTC. Translated, it gives CASSLQEGLSYEQYF.

This sequence joins TRBV10-3 and TRBJ1-6; D remains ambiguous. Trimming stripped 2 bases from V and 5 bases from J, with 7 bases between. Germline CDR1 reads ENHRY; CDR2 reads SYGVKD. The CDR3 sequence is 14 residues long. The CDR3 region is CAISERQDNSPLHF. As DNA, the CDR3 is TGTGCCATCAGTGAGAGGCAGGATAATTCACCCCTCCACTTT.

The table lists this clonotype with many counts. The rearrangement links TRBV20-1 to TRBJ2-7, with 8 nucleotides matching TRBD1. The CDR3 loop spans 14 amino acids. Germline V gene sequence: CDR1 DFQATT, CDR2 SNEGSKA (reference sequence). With 6 bases clipped from V and 1 base from J, the junction kept 8 bases outside the gene matches. The CDR3 region has the DNA TGCAGTGCATTCCCGGACAGGGAATCCTACGAGCAGTACTTC. Its translation: CSAFPDRESYEQYF.

A remark on this clonotype: This could be a read error, since a much larger clone is one nucleotide away. The chain joins TRBV11-1 to TRBJ2-1, with 9 bases aligning to TRBD2. This CDR3 comprises 15 residues. The ends lost 5 bases at V and 8 bases at J; junction bases unmatched: 10. The V gene's germline CDR1 is SGHAT and CDR2 FQDESV (reference sequence). CDR3 amino acids: CASSPRERGEDEQFF. The CDR3 DNA follows: TGTGCCAGCAGCCCCAGGGAGCGGGGGGAGGATGAGCAGTTCTTC.

The rearrangement links TRBV5-4 to TRBJ1-2; D remains unclear. V was trimmed by 0 bases and J by 1 base, leaving 10 bases between them. Germline CDR1 reads SGHNT; CDR2 reads YYREEE (reference sequence). This CDR3 has 15 amino acids. DNA for the CDR3: TGTGCCAGCAGCTTGGAAAGGCTTGATAACTATGGCTACACCTTC. Protein: CASSLERLDNYGYTF.

This chain links TRBV2 with TRBJ2-2; D tentatively reads TRBD1 or TRBD2 (5 bases each). The CDR3 runs to 12 residues. Germline-derived CDR1 and CDR2 are SNHLY and FYNNEI. V was clipped by 6 bases and J by 3 bases, with 5 bases between them. In nucleotides, the CDR3 is TGTGCCAGCAGGGGGGACACCGGGGAGCTGTTTTTT. It translates to CASRGDTGELFF.

The chain has TRBV6-5 and TRBJ1-5, with 7 bases matching TRBD1. V was clipped by 6 bases and J by 7 bases; unmatched bases: 15. The CDR3 has 16 amino acids. Germline CDR1 MNHEY, CDR2 SVGAGI. The CDR3 coding sequence is TGTGCCAGCAGCCCCGAGGGAACAGGGGCGGCGCAGCCCCAGCATTTT. Translation gives CASSPEGTGAAQPQHF.

This clonotype occurred many times. This chain uses TRBV20-1 with TRBJ2-3; weak D call: TRBD2 (6 bases). Trimming took off 5 bases at V and 0 bases at J, with 12 bases between the two ends. This CDR3 contains 14 residues. CDR1 and CDR2 from the germline V gene are DFQATT and SNEGSKA (reference sequence). CDR3 DNA sequence: TGCAGTGCTTGGGATGGAGGGAGCACAGATACGCAGTATTTT. Translating gives CSAWDGGSTDTQYF.

This clonotype was detected ten times or more. The gene calls are TRBV15 and TRBJ2-3, with D perhaps assigned TRBD1 or TRBD2 (5 bases each). The germline V gene has CDR1 LNHNV and CDR2 YYDKDF (reference sequence). Deletions cut 1 base from V and 0 bases from J, with 8 bases between. The CDR3 sequence is 15 residues long. CDR3 region: CATSRVGASTDTQYF. CDR3 DNA: TGTGCCACCAGCAGAGTCGGGGCTAGCACAGATACGCAGTATTTT.

This clonotype came up a few times. The chain carries TRBV14 and TRBJ2-5; D perhaps matches TRBD1 (6 bases). The CDR3 consists of 15 residues. CDR1 and CDR2 (germline): SGHDN, FVKESK. With 5 bases removed from V and 4 bases from J, the gap between germline ends came to 17 bases. CDR3 DNA: TGTGCCAGCAGCAAAACCAAGACAGGCGGAGAGACCCAGTACTTC. This sequence encodes CASSKTKTGGETQYF.

The rearrangement links TRBV6-1 to TRBJ2-7; weak D call: TRBD1 (6 bases). Germline V gives CDR1 MNHNS, CDR2 SASEGT. The V end was cut by 1 base, the J end by 5 bases, with 12 bases between. This CDR3 spans 14 amino acids. Here the CDR3 DNA reads TGTGCCAGCAGTGAAGAAGGGGGTTACAACGAGCAGTACTTC. Protein: CASSEEGGYNEQYF.

This clonotype appeared many times. V gene TRBV9 combines with J gene TRBJ2-3, with D maybe TRBD2 (5 bases). V was cut by 0 bases and J by 0 bases, with 14 bases left in between. This CDR3 is 17 amino acids long. Germline CDR1 is SGDLS and CDR2 is YYNGEE. The CDR3 loop reads CASSVGPGGRSTDTQYF. In DNA, the CDR3 is TGTGCCAGCAGCGTAGGCCCCGGCGGGCGTAGCACAGATACGCAGTATTTT.

The J gene is TRBJ2-2, the V gene TRBV3-1; D uncertain. In germline, CDR1 is LGHDT, CDR2 YNNKEL (reference sequence). V was pared by 3 bases and J by 5 bases, with 7 bases between. The CDR3 length is 13 residues. CDR3 DNA sequence: TGTGCCAGCAGCCACCGGGTGACCGGGGAGCTGTTTTTT. Its translation: CASSHRVTGELFF. Together with reference TRBV3-1 and TRBJ2-2, the CDR3 gives the full variable domain: DTAVSQTPKYLVTQMGNDKSIKCEQNLGHDTMYWYKQDSKKFLKIMFSYNNKELIINETVPNRFSPKSPDKAHLNLHINSLELGDSAVYFCASSHRVTGELFFGEGSRLTVL.

The gene calls are TRBV27 and TRBJ2-7; D perhaps matches TRBD1 (5 bases). Germline V gene sequence: CDR1 MNHEY, CDR2 SMNVEV (reference sequence). CDR3 length: 13 residues. Trimming cost V 1 base and J 7 bases, with 11 bases left between them. The CDR3 here is CASSLLGHREQYF. As DNA, the CDR3 is TGTGCCAGCAGTTTATTGGGGCACCGGGAGCAGTACTTC.

This clonotype appeared a few times. This chain links TRBV27 with TRBJ1-5; TRBD1 might be the D (5 bases). The CDR3 consists of 16 residues. Between the trimmed V and J ends, which lost 5 bases and 5 bases, there was a span of 19 bases. Germline loops: CDR1 MNHEY, CDR2 SMNVEV (reference sequence). The CDR3 sequence is CASSLYGGSPYQPQHF. CDR3 nucleotides: TGTGCCAGCAGTCTATACGGGGGTTCCCCCTATCAGCCCCAGCATTTT.

The rearrangement uses TRBV4-1 and TRBJ1-5; D not certain. The CDR3 covers 13 residues. The ends were cut back, 0 bases at V and 8 bases at J, with 8 bases in the middle. Per germline, CDR1 MGHRA and CDR2 YSYEKL. The CDR3 region has the DNA TGCGCCAGCAGCCAAGATGGGGTTGAGCCCCAGCATTTT. Translating gives CASSQDGVEPQHF.